These 17 T cell receptor beta chains originate from one sample sequenced in a study of blood T cell repertoires in COVID-19. TCRdb's copy holds only in-frame clones and misses some; the assay was immunoSEQ multiplex PCR. This table has around 100,000 clones, approximately 87% appearing once. The sequencing input was peripheral blood. Receptors originate from a human donor in a cohort sampled during active COVID-19.

This rearrangement joins TRBV15 to TRBJ2-7; 8 bases are a match to TRBD2. After removal of 3 bases from V and 5 bases from J, the junction contained 3 bases not matched to a gene. The CDR3 runs 13 residues. Looked up from germline, CDR1 is LNHNV and CDR2 is YYDKDF (reference sequence). CDR3 coding DNA: TGTGCCACCAGCAGCGGGAGGGAGGACGAGCAGTACTTC. It yields the protein CATSSGREDEQYF. Drawing the rest from reference TRBV15 and TRBJ2-7, the complete variable domain is DAMVIQNPRYQVTQFGKPVTLSCSQTLNHNVMYWYQQKSSQAPKLLFHYYDKDFNNEADTPDNFQSRRPNTSFCFLDIRSPGLGDTAMYLCATSSGREDEQYFGPGTRLTVT.

This clone has a single count. This chain joins TRBV3-1 (or the pseudogene TRBV3-2) and TRBJ2-7; D perhaps matches TRBD1 (5 bases). The V end was cut by 1 base, the J end by 4 bases, with 14 bases between. CDR1 and CDR2 from the germline V gene are LGHDT and YNNKEL (reference sequence). The CDR3 is made up of 15 amino acids. The CDR3 spells CASSQVDTDGYEQYF. The CDR3 coding sequence is TGTGCCAGCAGCCAAGTGGACACCGACGGATACGAGCAGTACTTC.

This chain connects TRBV6-5 to TRBJ1-4; 8 bases match TRBD1. With 5 bases clipped from V and 3 bases from J, the junction kept 2 bases outside the gene matches. CDR3 length equals 14 residues. CDR1 MNHEY and CDR2 SVGAGI come from the germline V gene. CDR3 DNA: TGTGCCAGCAGTCGACAGGGGCCTAATGAAAAACTGTTTTTT. Protein product: CASSRQGPNEKLFF.

The V call is TRBV2, the J call TRBJ1-2; TRBD1 matches at 8 bases. This CDR3 comprises 15 residues. The ends lost 4 bases at V and 7 bases at J; junction bases unmatched: 11. Germline CDR1 is SNHLY and CDR2 is FYNNEI. DNA for the CDR3: TGTGCCAGCAGTGGAATGCTCGGACAGGGTCGTGGCTACACCTTC. Its translation is CASSGMLGQGRGYTF.

The chain is built from TRBV9 and TRBJ1-6; no definite D call. Germline assignment: CDR1 SGDLS and CDR2 YYNGEE. This CDR3 has 15 residues. V lost 2 bases and J 6 bases, leaving 12 bases between the germline ends. The CDR3 DNA reads TGTGCCAGCAGCGTGCACAACGATGGTAATTCACCCCTCCACTTT. Its translation is CASSVHNDGNSPLHF. Full variable domain (missing parts from reference TRBV9 and TRBJ1-6): DSGVTQTPKHLITATGQRVTLRCSPRSGDLSVYWYQQSLDQGLQFLIQYYNGEERAKGNILERFSAQQFPDLHSELNLSSLELGDSALYFCASSVHNDGNSPLHFGNGTRLTVT.

This chain joins TRBV15 and TRBJ2-1, with 14 positions matching TRBD2. The ends lost 1 base at V and 5 bases at J; junction bases unmatched: 4. CDR3 size: 17 residues. CDR1 and CDR2 (germline): LNHNV, YYDKDF (reference sequence). The CDR3 here is CATSRGLAGGPHNEQFF. For the CDR3, the DNA is TGTGCCACCAGCAGAGGACTAGCGGGAGGGCCGCACAATGAGCAGTTCTTC.

This clone showed up just once. This CDR3 is CASSRGQGETYEQYF. CDR3 coding DNA: TGTGCCAGCAGCCGCGGACAGGGGGAAACCTACGAGCAGTACTTC. The chain has TRBV7-3 and TRBJ2-7, with 10 bases identical to TRBD1. CDR1 is SGHTA, CDR2 FQGTGA, per germline. The J segment lost 2 bases and the V segment lost 5 bases, leaving 6 bases of the junction unmatched. The CDR3 loop spans 15 amino acids.

The chain couples TRBV10-2 to TRBJ2-1; possibly TRBD2 for D (7 bases). The CDR3 sequence is 15 residues long. The germline V gene encodes CDR1 WSHSY and CDR2 SAAADI. Deletions cut 4 bases from V and 7 bases from J, with 17 bases between. CDR3 protein: CASSAGRGAPNEQFF. CDR3 coding DNA: TGCGCCAGCAGTGCGGGACGGGGGGCCCCGAATGAGCAGTTCTTC.

The V call is TRBV29-1, the J call TRBJ2-1; 8 bases are a match to TRBD2. V shed 7 bases, J shed 7 bases, and the junction held 12 bases outside the gene matches. The CDR3 sequence is 14 residues long. CDR1 SQVTM and CDR2 ANQGSEA come from the germline V gene. The CDR3 DNA is TGCAGCGCACAGGCTAGCGGGCTCTGGAATGAGCAGTTCTTC. It encodes CSAQASGLWNEQFF.

This chain links TRBV7-2 with TRBJ2-3; 9 positions match TRBD2. Trimming removed 7 bases from V and 4 bases from J; junction bases left unmatched: 9. CDR1 SGHTA and CDR2 FQGNSA come from the germline V gene. This CDR3 is 15 amino acids long. The CDR3 protein is CASILTSGLADTQYF. The CDR3 nucleotides read TGTGCCAGCATCCTTACTAGCGGGTTGGCAGATACGCAGTATTTT.

The genes are TRBV19 and TRBJ2-6; 10 nucleotides agree with TRBD1. Germline lookup yields CDR1 LNHDA and CDR2 SQIVND (reference sequence). This CDR3 has 18 residues. With 5 bases clipped from V and 2 bases from J, the junction kept 9 bases outside the gene matches. The CDR3 bases are TGTGCCAGTAGTTCCCCGGACAGGGGGTTCGCTGGGGCCAACGTCCTGACTTTC. Residues: CASSSPDRGFAGANVLTF.

The rearrangement joins TRBV5-1 to TRBJ1-2; 8 positions agree with TRBD1. Trimming removed 4 bases from V and 2 bases from J; junction bases left unmatched: 4. The CDR3 spans 14 residues. Germline assignment: CDR1 SGHRS and CDR2 YFSETQ. In DNA form, the CDR3 reads TGCGCCAGCAGCCCGGGACAGGAGAACTATGGCTACACCTTC. Protein: CASSPGQENYGYTF.

V is TRBV20-1 and J is TRBJ1-2; 7 bases map to TRBD1. Looked up from germline, CDR1 is DFQATT and CDR2 is SNEGSKA (reference sequence). The CDR3 spans 11 residues. The ends lost 3 bases at V and 7 bases at J; junction bases unmatched: 2. The CDR3 coding sequence is TGCAGTGCTAGCGGGACAGCTGGCTACACCTTC. This translates into CSASGTAGYTF.

This clone was detected only once. The CDR3 region has the DNA TGCGCCAGCAGCCAGGAGAGCGGGAGGGCAGATACGCAGTATTTT. Encoded protein: CASSQESGRADTQYF. The chain is built from TRBV4-3 and TRBJ2-3, with 10 bases that match TRBD2. Germline values: CDR1 LGHNA, CDR2 YSLEER. The CDR3 has 15 amino acids. After removal of 3 bases from V and 4 bases from J, the junction contained 4 bases not matched to a gene.

The chain couples TRBV12-5 to TRBJ1-2; 7 bases align to TRBD1. Germline V lookup: CDR1 LGHNT, CDR2 FRNRAP. V shed 5 bases, J shed 4 bases, and the junction held 16 bases outside the gene matches. This CDR3 has 17 amino acids. The CDR3 protein is CASGPVVRGSIRYGYTF. CDR3 DNA sequence: TGTGCTAGTGGTCCGGTCGTCAGGGGGTCCATTCGCTATGGCTACACCTTC.

The rearrangement joins TRBV13 to TRBJ1-1; D possibly corresponds to TRBD1 (5 bases). The CDR3 is 16 amino acids. Trimming took off 2 bases at V and 1 base at J, with 14 bases between the two ends. CDR1 and CDR2 from the germline V gene are PRHDT and FYEKMQ (reference sequence). The CDR3 here is CASSLSAGRRNTEAFF. The CDR3 DNA sequence: TGTGCCAGCAGCTTATCGGCAGGGCGCCGGAACACTGAAGCTTTCTTT.

A few counts support this clone. The rearrangement links TRBV15 to TRBJ1-5; tentatively, D is TRBD1 (6 bases). The CDR3 consists of 12 residues. Trimming cost V 4 bases and J 7 bases, with 8 bases left between them. Germline lookup yields CDR1 LNHNV and CDR2 YYDKDF (reference sequence). This CDR3 is CATSTTGQPQHF. The DNA of the CDR3 is TGTGCCACCAGCACTACAGGGCAGCCCCAGCATTTT.